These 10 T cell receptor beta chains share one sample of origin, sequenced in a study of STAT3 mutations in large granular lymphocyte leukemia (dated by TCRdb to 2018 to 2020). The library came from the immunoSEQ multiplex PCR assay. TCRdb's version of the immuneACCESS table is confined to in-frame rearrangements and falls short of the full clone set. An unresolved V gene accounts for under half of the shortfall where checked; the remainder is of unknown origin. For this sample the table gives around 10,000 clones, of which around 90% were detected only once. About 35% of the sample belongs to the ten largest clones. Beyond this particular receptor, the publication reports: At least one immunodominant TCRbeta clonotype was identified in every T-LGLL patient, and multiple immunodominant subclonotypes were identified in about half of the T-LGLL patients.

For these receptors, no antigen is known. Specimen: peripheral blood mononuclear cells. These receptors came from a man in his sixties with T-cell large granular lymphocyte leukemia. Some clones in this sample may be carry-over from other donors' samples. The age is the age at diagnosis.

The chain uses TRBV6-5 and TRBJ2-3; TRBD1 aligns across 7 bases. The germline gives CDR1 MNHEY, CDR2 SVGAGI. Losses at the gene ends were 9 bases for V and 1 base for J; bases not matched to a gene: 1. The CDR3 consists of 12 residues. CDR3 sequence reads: CASGQGTDTQYF. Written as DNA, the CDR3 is TGTGCCAGTGGACAGGGCACAGATACGCAGTATTTT.

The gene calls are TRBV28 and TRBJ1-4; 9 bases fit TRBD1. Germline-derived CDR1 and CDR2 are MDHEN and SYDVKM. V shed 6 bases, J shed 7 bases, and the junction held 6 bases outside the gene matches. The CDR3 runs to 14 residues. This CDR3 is CASRSPGQGEKLFF. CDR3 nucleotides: TGTGCCAGCAGGTCGCCGGGACAGGGTGAAAAACTGTTTTTT.

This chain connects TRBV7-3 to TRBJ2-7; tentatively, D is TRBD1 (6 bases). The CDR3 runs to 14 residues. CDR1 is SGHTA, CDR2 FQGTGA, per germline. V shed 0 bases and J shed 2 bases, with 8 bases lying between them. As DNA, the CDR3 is TGTGCCAGCAGCTTAACGGGGGCTGCCTACGAGCAGTACTTC. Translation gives CASSLTGAAYEQYF.

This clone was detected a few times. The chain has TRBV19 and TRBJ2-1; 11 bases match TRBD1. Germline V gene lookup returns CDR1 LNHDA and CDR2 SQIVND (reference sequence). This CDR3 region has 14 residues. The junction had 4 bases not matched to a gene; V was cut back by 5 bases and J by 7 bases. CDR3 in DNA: TGTGCCAGTAGTCCGGACAGGGGGCGAAATGAGCAGTTCTTC. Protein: CASSPDRGRNEQFF. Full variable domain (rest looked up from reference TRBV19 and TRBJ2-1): DGGITQSPKYLFRKEGQNVTLSCEQNLNHDAMYWYRQDPGQGLRLIYYSQIVNDFQKGDIAEGYSVSREKKESFPLTVTSAQKNPTAFYLCASSPDRGRNEQFFGPGTRLTVL.

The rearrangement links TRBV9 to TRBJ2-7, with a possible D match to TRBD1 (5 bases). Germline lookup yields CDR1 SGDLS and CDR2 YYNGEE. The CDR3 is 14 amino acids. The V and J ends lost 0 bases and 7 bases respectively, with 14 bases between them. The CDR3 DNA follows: TGTGCCAGCAGCGTAGCTCAGGGCTCCCAAGAGCAGTACTTC. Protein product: CASSVAQGSQEQYF.

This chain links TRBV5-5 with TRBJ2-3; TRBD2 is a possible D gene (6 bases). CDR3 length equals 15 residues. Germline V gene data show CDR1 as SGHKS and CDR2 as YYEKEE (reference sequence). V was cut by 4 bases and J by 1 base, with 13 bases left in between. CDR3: CASSPRDLRTDTQYF. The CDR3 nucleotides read TGTGCCAGCAGCCCCCGGGACTTGCGCACAGATACGCAGTATTTT.

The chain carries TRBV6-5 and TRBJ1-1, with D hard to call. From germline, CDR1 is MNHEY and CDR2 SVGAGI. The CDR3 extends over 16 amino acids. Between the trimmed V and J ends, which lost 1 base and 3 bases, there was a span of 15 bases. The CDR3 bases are TGTGCCAGCAGTTACTACGGGGAAACCTTGGACACTGAAGCTTTCTTT. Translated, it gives CASSYYGETLDTEAFF.

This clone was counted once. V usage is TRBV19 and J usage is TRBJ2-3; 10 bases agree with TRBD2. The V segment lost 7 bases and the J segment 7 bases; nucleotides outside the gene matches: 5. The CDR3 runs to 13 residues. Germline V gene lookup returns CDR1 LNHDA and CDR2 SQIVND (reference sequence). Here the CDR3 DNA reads TGTGCCAGTAAAACTAGCGGGGCCAATACGCAGTATTTT. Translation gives CASKTSGANTQYF.

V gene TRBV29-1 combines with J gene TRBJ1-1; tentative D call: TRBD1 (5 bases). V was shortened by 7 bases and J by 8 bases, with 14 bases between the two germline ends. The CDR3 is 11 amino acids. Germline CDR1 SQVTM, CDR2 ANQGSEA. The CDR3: CSGRDQGEAFF. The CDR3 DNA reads TGCAGCGGGAGGGATCAGGGAGAAGCTTTCTTT. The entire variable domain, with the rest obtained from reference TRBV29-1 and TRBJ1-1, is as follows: SAVISQKPSRDICQRGTSLTIQCQVDSQVTMMFWYRQQPGQSLTLIATANQGSEATYESGFVIDKFPISRPNLTFSTLTVSNMSPEDSSIYLCSGRDQGEAFFGQGTRLTVV.

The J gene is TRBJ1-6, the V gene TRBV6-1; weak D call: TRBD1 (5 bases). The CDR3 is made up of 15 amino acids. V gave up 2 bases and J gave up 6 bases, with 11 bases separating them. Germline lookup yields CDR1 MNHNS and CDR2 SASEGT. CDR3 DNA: TGTGCCAGCAGTGAAAGGTGGGGGGTTAATTCACCCCTCCACTTT. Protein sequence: CASSERWGVNSPLHF.